The next 26 T cell receptor beta chains were all read from a single sample in a study of cytomegalovirus exposure and HLA in healthy donors. 13 Jbeta primers and 60 Vbeta primers were used for the PCR. TCRdb's table, derived via immunoSEQ multiplex PCR, lists solely in-frame clones and lacks some. The data contain 90,000 to 120,000 clones, approximately 76% of them seen just once; the ten biggest clones take up less than 2.5%. Sample: PBMCs. These receptors came from a young man in good health and CMV-seronegative.

The rearrangement joins TRBV6-1 to TRBJ1-1; D remains unclear. Trimming removed 8 bases at V and 1 base at J, with 11 bases between. Germline lookup yields CDR1 MNHNS and CDR2 SASEGT. This CDR3 is 13 amino acids long. Here the CDR3 reads CASSLGPNTEAFF. The CDR3 DNA reads as TGTGCCAGCTCCCTCGGTCCGAACACTGAAGCTTTCTTT.

V gene TRBV6-1 combines with J gene TRBJ2-7, with 7 bases lining up with TRBD1. This CDR3 spans 14 amino acids. Unmatched junction bases numbered 10, after V lost 8 bases and J lost 3 bases. CDR1 is MNHNS and CDR2 is SASEGT in the germline V gene. The CDR3 protein is CASAVRDSNYEQYF. Here the CDR3 DNA reads TGTGCCAGCGCCGTTCGGGACAGCAACTACGAGCAGTACTTC.

The CDR3 nucleotides are TGTGCCAGCAGGGGGACAGGGGCTTGGGATGAAAAACTGTTTTTT. As protein: CASRGTGAWDEKLFF. V usage is TRBV6-5 and J usage is TRBJ1-4; 10 bases are a match to TRBD1. J lost 6 bases, V lost 6 bases, and 7 bases had no gene match. CDR1 is MNHEY and CDR2 is SVGAGI in the germline V gene. The CDR3 spans 15 residues.

The V and J genes are TRBV6-5 and TRBJ1-1; maybe TRBD1 (6 bases). The CDR3 runs 12 residues. V was clipped by 6 bases and J by 6 bases, with 11 bases between them. Germline V gene lookup returns CDR1 MNHEY and CDR2 SVGAGI. CDR3 in DNA: TGTGCCAGCAGGGGAGCAGGGGCTGAAGCTTTCTTT. This codes for CASRGAGAEAFF.

V gene TRBV5-1 combines with J gene TRBJ2-2, with unresolved D. CDR3 length: 18 residues. V was clipped by 0 bases and J by 1 base, with 16 bases between them. CDR1 is SGHRS and CDR2 is YFSETQ in the germline V gene. CDR3 sequence reads: CASSLAPERPWNTGELFF. The CDR3 DNA sequence: TGCGCCAGCAGCTTGGCCCCGGAGAGGCCCTGGAACACCGGGGAGCTGTTTTTT.

The gene calls are TRBV9 and TRBJ1-2, with 8 bases aligning to TRBD1. The CDR3 consists of 15 residues. V dropped 4 bases and J dropped 6; count of bases not matched to a gene: 11. Germline V gene sequence: CDR1 SGDLS, CDR2 YYNGEE. The CDR3 loop reads CASSTRQGTGDGYTF. The CDR3 DNA is TGTGCCAGCAGCACACGACAGGGGACGGGGGATGGCTACACCTTC.

This clone was found once. The J gene is TRBJ2-7, the V gene TRBV28; D may be TRBD2 (6 bases). Trimming cost V 7 bases and J 0 bases, with 13 bases left between them. The CDR3 has 14 residues. CDR1 MDHEN and CDR2 SYDVKM come from the germline V gene. CDR3: CASNWDLSSYEQYF. In DNA form, the CDR3 reads TGTGCCAGCAATTGGGACTTAAGCTCCTACGAGCAGTACTTC.

This sequence joins TRBV29-1 and TRBJ2-5, with 9 nucleotides matching TRBD1. Unmatched junction bases numbered 12, after V lost 6 bases and J lost 7 bases. Germline V gene sequence: CDR1 SQVTM, CDR2 ANQGSEA. The CDR3 has 14 amino acids. CDR3 residues: CSVGPGTGMGTQYF. The CDR3 region has the DNA TGCAGCGTGGGTCCCGGGACAGGGATGGGGACCCAGTACTTC. The full variable domain, its missing parts supplied by reference TRBV29-1 and TRBJ2-5, is SAVISQKPSRDICQRGTSLTIQCQVDSQVTMMFWYRQQPGQSLTLIATANQGSEATYESGFVIDKFPISRPNLTFSTLTVSNMSPEDSSIYLCSVGPGTGMGTQYFGPGTRLLVL.

V is TRBV19 and J is TRBJ1-1, with D possibly TRBD1 on 5 matching bases. The V gene lost 6 bases and the J gene lost 7 bases, with 15 bases spanning the gap. The length of the CDR3 is 13 residues. Germline-derived CDR1 and CDR2 are LNHDA and SQIVND (reference sequence). The DNA of the CDR3 is TGTGCCAGTAGATTATCCCCCGGGGGTGAAGCTTTCTTT. Translated: CASRLSPGGEAFF.

The chain uses TRBV15 and TRBJ2-3; tentative D call: TRBD2 (6 bases). V lost 5 bases to trimming and J lost 2 bases, with 20 bases between them. This CDR3 has 17 residues. Germline CDR1 LNHNV, CDR2 YYDKDF (reference sequence). The CDR3 loop reads CATSYPRRRDATDTQYF. CDR3 sequence (DNA): TGTGCCACCAGCTACCCAAGAAGGCGGGACGCCACAGATACGCAGTATTTT.

The chain is built from TRBV29-1 and TRBJ2-7; 10 bases are a match to TRBD1. Germline lookup yields CDR1 SQVTM and CDR2 ANQGSEA. This CDR3 has 13 amino acids. The ends lost 2 bases at V and 5 bases at J; junction bases unmatched: 3. The CDR3 protein is CSVERTGGHEQYF. The CDR3 coding sequence is TGCAGCGTTGAAAGGACAGGGGGACACGAGCAGTACTTC.

This sequence joins TRBV13 and TRBJ2-5; 8 bases map to TRBD1. In germline, CDR1 is PRHDT, CDR2 FYEKMQ (reference sequence). This CDR3 region has 14 residues. V shed 2 bases, J shed 5 bases, and the junction held 4 bases outside the gene matches. The CDR3 here is CASSLQGAEETQYF. The CDR3, as DNA: TGTGCCAGCAGCTTACAGGGGGCGGAGGAGACCCAGTACTTC.

This clone was found once. CDR3 nucleotide sequence: TGTGCCAGTAGTAATTTTGGAGATTCTGAAGCTTTCTTT. This encodes CASSNFGDSEAFF. This chain uses TRBV19 with TRBJ1-1; no reliable D call. The CDR3 has 13 residues. Germline lookup yields CDR1 LNHDA and CDR2 SQIVND (reference sequence). With 4 bases removed from V and 6 bases from J, the gap between germline ends came to 12 bases.

CDR3 loop: CASSLADSQETQYF. CDR3 DNA: TGTGCCAGCAGCTTGGCGGACAGCCAAGAGACCCAGTACTTC. The genes are TRBV5-4 and TRBJ2-5; the D gene is possibly TRBD1 (6 bases). Trimming left V 0 bases short and J 1 base short, with 7 bases between. CDR1 is SGHNT and CDR2 is YYREEE in the germline V gene (reference sequence). The CDR3 contains 14 residues.

V is TRBV29-1 and J is TRBJ2-3; 10 nucleotides line up with TRBD2. Germline V gene data show CDR1 as SQVTM and CDR2 as ANQGSEA. This CDR3 has 16 residues. V was pared by 2 bases and J by 5 bases, with 10 bases of the junction left unmatched. The CDR3 nucleotides read TGCAGCGTTGAATTAGCGGGGGGCTTTCGGGGAGATACGCAGTATTTT. Its translation is CSVELAGGFRGDTQYF.

The rearrangement links TRBV13 to TRBJ1-1; no clear D gene. CDR1 and CDR2 from the germline V gene are PRHDT and FYEKMQ (reference sequence). V was cut by 0 bases and J by 0 bases, with 11 bases left in between. CDR3 size: 16 residues. The CDR3 sequence: CASSLGYQTLNTEAFF. The CDR3 DNA is TGTGCCAGCAGCTTAGGGTACCAGACACTGAACACTGAAGCTTTCTTT.

This chain uses TRBV7-2 with TRBJ1-4, with TRBD1 matching over 7 bases. Looked up from germline, CDR1 is SGHTA and CDR2 is FQGNSA. Germline trimming cut 5 bases from V and 4 bases from J; bases unmatched to any gene: 7. This CDR3 region has 15 residues. The CDR3 region has the DNA TGTGCCAGCAGCACAAGGGACAGATATAATGAAAAACTGTTTTTT. This encodes CASSTRDRYNEKLFF.

The rearrangement uses TRBV27 and TRBJ2-2; 9 bases are a match to TRBD2. Germline trimming cut 6 bases from V and 4 bases from J; bases unmatched to any gene: 12. This CDR3 contains 17 residues. Germline V gene data show CDR1 as MNHEY and CDR2 as SMNVEV (reference sequence). The CDR3 nucleotides read TGTGCCAGCAGCTCGGGGAGCGGGGGGCGGGGCACCGGGGAGCTGTTTTTT. It encodes CASSSGSGGRGTGELFF.

The CDR3 region has the DNA TGTGCCAGCAGCTACCCGACAGGGACTGGAAACACCATATATTTT. The encoded protein is CASSYPTGTGNTIYF. The chain is built from TRBV7-2 and TRBJ1-3; 7 bases agree with TRBD1. The CDR3 is 15 amino acids. Germline V CDR1 and CDR2: SGHTA, FQGNSA. V shed 4 bases and J 2 bases; nucleotides not matched to a gene: 5.

The sample holds a few counts of this clone. The CDR3 region has the DNA TGTGCCAGCAGACAAGGGGCTAGCGGTCCCTACGAGCAGTACTTC. It is translated as CASRQGASGPYEQYF. The chain combines TRBV6-6 with TRBJ2-7, with TRBD2 matching 7 bases. Germline trimming cut 6 bases from V and 2 bases from J; bases unmatched to any gene: 10. CDR1 and CDR2 (germline): MNHNY, SVGAGI (reference sequence). This CDR3 comprises 15 residues.

The V call is TRBV2, the J call TRBJ1-3; D uncertain. The CDR3 sequence is 13 residues long. V lost 4 bases to trimming and J lost 2 bases, with 6 bases between them. Germline V gives CDR1 SNHLY, CDR2 FYNNEI. CDR3 nucleotides: TGTGCCAGCAGTGTAGAGGCTGGAAACACCATATATTTT. Residues: CASSVEAGNTIYF. Full variable domain (remainder filled in from reference TRBV2 and TRBJ1-3): EPEVTQTPSHQVTQMGQEVILRCVPISNHLYFYWYRQILGQKVEFLVSFYNNEISEKSEIFDDQFSVERPDGSNFTLKIRSTKLEDSAMYFCASSVEAGNTIYFGEGSWLTVV.

The gene calls are TRBV9 and TRBJ2-7; D may be TRBD1 (6 bases). Per the germline V gene, CDR1 is SGDLS and CDR2 is YYNGEE. The ends were cut back, 4 bases at V and 3 bases at J, with 14 bases in the middle. This CDR3 region has 14 residues. CDR3 amino acids: CASSPRTDDYEQYF. DNA for the CDR3: TGTGCCAGCAGCCCTCGGACAGATGACTACGAGCAGTACTTC.

The V gene is TRBV2, the J gene TRBJ2-4, with 9 bases matching TRBD2. Per the germline V gene, CDR1 is SNHLY and CDR2 is FYNNEI. The length of the CDR3 is 14 residues. Trimming at V came to 4 bases and at J to 7 bases, leaving 5 bases not matched to a gene. As DNA, the CDR3 is TGTGCCAGCAGTGCCTCTAGCGGGGCGAACATTCAGTACTTC. Its translation is CASSASSGANIQYF. Using reference TRBV2 and TRBJ2-4 for the parts outside the CDR3, the full variable domain is EPEVTQTPSHQVTQMGQEVILRCVPISNHLYFYWYRQILGQKVEFLVSFYNNEISEKSEIFDDQFSVERPDGSNFTLKIRSTKLEDSAMYFCASSASSGANIQYFGAGTRLSVL.

The chain recombines TRBV27 with TRBJ1-5, with a tentative D call TRBD1 (5 bases). Trimming pared 6 bases from V and 4 bases from J, leaving 13 bases between. The CDR3 is made up of 14 amino acids. Looked up from germline, CDR1 is MNHEY and CDR2 is SMNVEV (reference sequence). The CDR3 coding sequence is TGTGCCAGCAGCCCTAGGGGACTGAATCAGCCCCAGCATTTT. Its protein is CASSPRGLNQPQHF.

The chain has TRBV10-1 and TRBJ2-3, with D hard to call. The germline gives CDR1 WNHNN, CDR2 SYGVQD (reference sequence). V was pared by 4 bases and J by 5 bases, with 10 bases between. The CDR3 is made up of 13 amino acids. DNA for the CDR3: TGCGCCAGCAGTGGAATTCGGAGAGATACGCAGTATTTT. This codes for CASSGIRRDTQYF.

J is TRBJ1-1 and V is TRBV27; 9 positions agree with TRBD1. In germline, CDR1 is MNHEY, CDR2 SMNVEV (reference sequence). The CDR3 contains 19 residues. The J segment lost 5 bases and the V segment lost 1 base, leaving 17 bases of the junction unmatched. CDR3 sequence reads: CASSLFRGAGQGEGTEAFF. CDR3 coding DNA: TGTGCCAGCAGTTTATTCCGAGGCGCGGGACAGGGCGAGGGGACTGAAGCTTTCTTT.